The 10 T cell receptor beta chains below all came from one sample that was sequenced in a study of T cell changes during pregnancy in multiple sclerosis. The table came from immunoSEQ multiplex PCR; TCRdb's copy has only in-frame clones and leaves some out. Of around 30,000 clones listed, less than 95% were seen once; the top ten hold 3.5% to 4.5%. Sequencing used CD8+ T cells from peripheral blood mononuclear cells, obtained in the second trimester of pregnancy. The receptors here all came from a female donor with multiple sclerosis, enrolled in a pregnancy study.

The chain is built from TRBV5-1 and TRBJ2-7; the match to TRBD2 covers 13 bases. This CDR3 has 15 residues. Trimming cost V 2 bases and J 7 bases; bases outside gene matches: 6. Germline CDR1 reads SGHRS; CDR2 reads YFSETQ. The DNA of the CDR3 is TGCGCCAGCAGCTTCGGACTAGCGGGAGTTGAAGAGCAGTACTTC. This sequence encodes CASSFGLAGVEEQYF.

The CDR3, as DNA: TGTGCCAGCAGTTTGCGGGTTCATGGACGGCAGTTCTTC. Translating it yields CASSLRVHGRQFF. This chain links TRBV7-9 with TRBJ2-1; maybe TRBD2 (5 bases). V gave up 6 bases and J gave up 12 bases, with 18 bases separating them. CDR3 size: 13 residues. Germline V gives CDR1 SEHNR, CDR2 FQNEAQ (reference sequence). The full variable domain, in which reference TRBV7-9 and TRBJ2-1 provide the parts outside the CDR3, is DTGVSQNPRHKITKRGQNVTFRCDPISEHNRLYWYRQTLGQGPEFLTYFQNEAQLEKSRLLSDRFSAERPKGSFSTLEIQRTEQGDSAMYLCASSLRVHGRQFFGPGTRLTVL.

The chain joins TRBV4-3 to TRBJ1-1; the D is unclear. The CDR3 has 13 amino acids. V was pared by 1 base and J by 4 bases, with 7 bases between. Per the germline V gene, CDR1 is LGHNA and CDR2 is YSLEER. The CDR3 is CASSQVTGTEAFF. In nucleotides, the CDR3 is TGCGCCAGCAGCCAAGTAACGGGCACTGAAGCTTTCTTT.

The V and J genes are TRBV9 and TRBJ2-7; a possible D gene is TRBD2 (5 bases). Between the trimmed V and J ends, which lost 0 bases and 2 bases, there was a span of 9 bases. Germline V gives CDR1 SGDLS, CDR2 YYNGEE. CDR3 size: 14 residues. The chain's CDR3 is CASSVDSSPYEQYF. CDR3 in DNA: TGTGCCAGCAGCGTAGATTCTAGCCCCTACGAGCAGTACTTC.

The J gene is TRBJ1-2, the V gene TRBV14; 8 nucleotides line up with TRBD1. In germline, CDR1 is SGHDN, CDR2 FVKESK. This CDR3 region has 16 residues. Germline trimming cut 0 bases from V and 4 bases from J; bases unmatched to any gene: 7. CDR3 sequence: CASSQDVGQGAYGYTF. CDR3 nucleotide sequence: TGTGCCAGCAGCCAAGATGTAGGACAGGGAGCCTATGGCTACACCTTC.

This clone was counted once. CDR3 DNA: TGTGCCAGCAGCTTAGAGGGACAGGTGAGCTCCTACGAGCAGTACTTC. It specifies CASSLEGQVSSYEQYF. J is TRBJ2-7 and V is TRBV7-2; 8 nucleotides agree with TRBD1. Germline values: CDR1 SGHTA, CDR2 FQGNSA. This CDR3 is 16 amino acids long. J lost 0 bases, V lost 1 base, and 5 bases had no gene match.

The chain combines TRBV28 with TRBJ2-5, with TRBD1 as a possible D gene (6 bases). This CDR3 comprises 16 residues. Germline-derived CDR1 and CDR2 are MDHEN and SYDVKM. The ends were cut back, 4 bases at V and 2 bases at J, with 17 bases in the middle. The CDR3 sequence: CASSSWTERIQETQYF. CDR3 DNA: TGTGCCAGCAGTTCATGGACAGAAAGGATTCAAGAGACCCAGTACTTC. The whole variable domain, remainder taken from reference TRBV28 and TRBJ2-5, is DVKVTQSSRYLVKRTGEKVFLECVQDMDHENMFWYRQDPGLGLRLIYFSYDVKMKEKGDIPEGYSVSREKKERFSLILESASTNQTSMYLCASSSWTERIQETQYFGPGTRLLVL.

This chain links TRBV4-1 with TRBJ2-5; perhaps TRBD1 as D (5 bases). The CDR3 consists of 15 residues. V lost 5 bases, J lost 2 bases, and 15 bases lay in between. CDR1 and CDR2 (germline): MGHRA, YSYEKL. The CDR3 bases are TGCGCCAGCAGCGCTCGGACACACACACAAGAGACCCAGTACTTC. This codes for CASSARTHTQETQYF.

In DNA form, the CDR3 reads TGTGCCAGCAGTTACGTGGGCGCCGAAGCTTTCTTT. Translating gives CASSYVGAEAFF. This chain links TRBV6-6 with TRBJ1-1; D gene uncertain. This CDR3 comprises 12 residues. The germline V gene has CDR1 MNHNY and CDR2 SVGAGI (reference sequence). The V end lost 2 bases, the J end lost 8 bases, and 9 bases lay between the germline ends.

This rearrangement joins TRBV5-1 to TRBJ2-7; 8 nucleotides line up with TRBD2. Trimming took 0 bases from V and 5 from J; bases not matched to a gene: 10. The CDR3 covers 16 residues. From germline, CDR1 is SGHRS and CDR2 YFSETQ. The DNA of the CDR3 is TGCGCCAGCAGCTTGGCCCACGCTAGCGGGCAGGACGAGCAGTACTTC. This encodes CASSLAHASGQDEQYF.